The clone carrying this T cell receptor beta chain was seen a handful of times. The target antigen is unknown. These data originate in a study of identical twins. Study outcomes and limitations: Findings came from cross-sectional statistics, without long-term follow-up of donors. Excess twin sharing in beta out-of-frame sequences was weaker.

Germline values: CDR1 SGDLS, CDR2 YYNGEE. J gave up 3 bases and V 0 bases, and 6 bases lay outside the gene matches. This CDR3 comprises 15 residues. TCRdb re-derived calls from the 5' RACE reads in MiXCR, one entry per CDR3 protein. The sample has some 460,000 distinct CDR3 sequences; 12% to 15% are singletons. These data were likewise used in another study, on yellow fever vaccine responses in identical twins.

The sample comprised CD4+ T cells sorted from blood. The chain links TRBV9 to TRBJ2-7; TRBD1 matches 7 bases. The clonotype was recovered from a woman younger than 35 in good health. The chain's CDR3 is CASSVDPDRLYEQYF. The CDR3 DNA reads as TGTGCCAGCAGCGTAGACCCGGACAGGCTCTACGAGCAGTACTTC.